This T cell receptor beta chain was found in a study of blood T cell repertoires in COVID-19. Turning to the study itself: From the United States, Italy and Spain came samples of acute and convalescent COVID-19. PBMCs, B-cell-depleted T cells, or T cells were the source of the cDNA or gDNA that made up the material.

Study processing details: It was from reference gene primer amplification that nucleated cell counts were estimated. Sequenced by immunoSEQ multiplex PCR; TCRdb stores in-frame clones only, minus some. Clone size and V and J calls were adopted from that table, with D and trimming inferred from the DNA. The sample holds hundreds of thousands of clones, around 91% seen once. The length of the CDR3 is 15 residues. J gave up 3 bases and V 0 bases, and 2 bases lay outside the gene matches. Germline CDR1 is ENHRY and CDR2 is SYGVKD. Researchers sorted participants into cohorts using their self-reported clinical history.

J is TRBJ2-7 and V is TRBV10-3, with 10 positions matching TRBD2. This clonotype was obtained from a woman aged 18-29 years with acute COVID-19. The sequencing input was PBMCs or T cells enriched from blood (not recorded which). The CDR3 spells CAISESASGSYEQYF. The CDR3 DNA follows: TGTGCCATCAGTGAGTCGGCTAGCGGGAGCTACGAGCAGTACTTC.